This TCR beta chain was documented in a study of blood T cell repertoires in COVID-19. As for the study in general: In each case, the material was cDNA or gDNA derived from T cells, B-cell-depleted T cells, or PBMCs.

Using immunoSEQ multiplex PCR, the repertoire was profiled, and TCRdb retains in-frame clones only, with some absent. The table includes 150,000 to 200,000 clones, roughly 78% detected once. The clonotype comes from a woman of 80 years or more with active or convalescent COVID-19. The sequencing sample was made of peripheral blood.

The CDR3 DNA reads TGTGCCAGCACGTCTAGCGGGGGGTTCCTGAGCTCCTACAATGAGCAGTTCTTC. This gives the protein CASTSSGGFLSSYNEQFF. The chain uses TRBV27 and TRBJ2-1; TRBD2 agrees at 11 bases. Per the germline V gene, CDR1 is MNHEY and CDR2 is SMNVEV (reference sequence). V was clipped by 7 bases and J by 0 bases; unmatched bases: 11. This CDR3 contains 18 residues.